The 23 T cell receptor beta chains below were found in one sample sequenced in a study of cytomegalovirus exposure and HLA in healthy donors. PCR employed 60 Vbeta and 13 Jbeta primers. Assay: immunoSEQ multiplex PCR; the TCRdb copy retains only in-frame clones and omits some. Altogether approximately 170,000 clones are present, roughly 73% being singletons, with the ten largest covering more than 4%. The sequencing input was PBMCs. The receptors derive from a male donor in good health and CMV-seronegative.

This chain uses TRBV7-2 with TRBJ1-2, with TRBD1 identical over 7 bases. With V trimmed by 5 bases and J by 5 bases, 11 bases remained unmatched. Germline CDR1 reads SGHTA; CDR2 reads FQGNSA. The CDR3 covers 15 residues. CDR3 loop: CASSPHRQGVYGYTF. The CDR3 nucleotides read TGTGCCAGCAGCCCGCACCGACAGGGAGTATATGGCTACACCTTC.

The V gene is TRBV19, the J gene TRBJ1-1, with TRBD1 as a possible D gene (5 bases). CDR1 LNHDA and CDR2 SQIVND come from the germline V gene (reference sequence). Trimming removed 6 bases at V and 0 bases at J, with 11 bases between. The CDR3 covers 14 residues. The CDR3 region is CASRLQVLNTEAFF. The DNA for the CDR3 is TGTGCCAGTAGGTTACAGGTACTGAACACTGAAGCTTTCTTT.

This clone was detected only once. The V and J genes are TRBV5-1 and TRBJ2-7; 7 bases align to TRBD2. Trimming cost V 4 bases and J 5 bases; bases outside gene matches: 6. CDR3 length equals 13 residues. Germline V gives CDR1 SGHRS, CDR2 YFSETQ. In DNA form, the CDR3 reads TGCGCCAGCAGCCTCTGGGAGGGAAACGAGCAGTACTTC. This encodes CASSLWEGNEQYF. The entire variable domain, with the rest obtained from reference TRBV5-1 and TRBJ2-7, is as follows: KAGVTQTPRYLIKTRGQQVTLSCSPISGHRSVSWYQQTPGQGLQFLFEYFSETQRNKGNFPGRFSGRQFSNSRSEMNVSTLELGDSALYLCASSLWEGNEQYFGPGTRLTVT.

V gene TRBV27 combines with J gene TRBJ1-3; D not resolved. The V gene lost 3 bases and the J gene lost 0 bases, with 9 bases spanning the gap. From germline, CDR1 is MNHEY and CDR2 SMNVEV (reference sequence). This CDR3 is 15 amino acids long. The CDR3 loop reads CASSFRGNSGNTIYF. The CDR3 nucleotides read TGTGCCAGCAGTTTTCGTGGCAACTCTGGAAACACCATATATTTT.

This chain joins TRBV6-1 and TRBJ2-1; 9 bases match TRBD1. The V gene's germline CDR1 is MNHNS and CDR2 SASEGT. The CDR3 length is 14 residues. The V gene end was trimmed by 7 bases and the J gene end by 7 bases; junction bases not matched to a gene: 8. This CDR3 reads CASKAGTGTNEQFF. CDR3 nucleotide sequence: TGTGCCAGCAAGGCCGGGACAGGGACGAATGAGCAGTTCTTC.

The genes are TRBV5-1 and TRBJ1-5; 7 bases align to TRBD1. V was pared by 3 bases and J by 4 bases, with 4 bases of the junction left unmatched. The germline V gene encodes CDR1 SGHRS and CDR2 YFSETQ. The CDR3 spans 14 residues. CDR3 sequence (DNA): TGCGCCAGCAGCTCGGGACAGACTAATCAGCCCCAGCATTTT. Translated: CASSSGQTNQPQHF.

This chain connects TRBV27 to TRBJ2-7; 10 bases match TRBD1. This CDR3 is built from 14 residues. J lost 2 bases, V lost 4 bases, and 2 bases had no gene match. CDR1 and CDR2 (germline): MNHEY, SMNVEV (reference sequence). CDR3 bases: TGTGCCAGCAGTTGGGGGACAGGGGCCTACGAGCAGTACTTC. Its protein is CASSWGTGAYEQYF.

The table lists this clone with a count of one. The chain combines TRBV10-3 with TRBJ1-6; possible D gene TRBD1, 6 bases. Germline-derived CDR1 and CDR2 are ENHRY and SYGVKD. This CDR3 is built from 16 residues. V was clipped by 6 bases and J by 0 bases, with 12 bases between them. This CDR3 is CAIRSGDSSYNSPLHF. CDR3 sequence (DNA): TGTGCCATCAGGTCAGGGGATAGCTCCTATAATTCACCCCTCCACTTT.

The chain couples TRBV28 to TRBJ2-7, with TRBD2 matching over 7 bases. There are 14 residues in the CDR3. V was pared by 7 bases and J by 4 bases, with 10 bases of the junction left unmatched. CDR1 and CDR2 (germline): MDHEN, SYDVKM. This chain's CDR3 is CASNPSGTVYEQYF. CDR3 in DNA: TGTGCCAGCAACCCTAGCGGAACCGTTTACGAGCAGTACTTC.

V is TRBV28 and J is TRBJ1-2; D remains ambiguous. The CDR3 consists of 13 residues. Germline lookup yields CDR1 MDHEN and CDR2 SYDVKM. Trimming stripped 6 bases from V and 4 bases from J, with 12 bases between. This CDR3 reads CASRPTEIYGYTF. The DNA for the CDR3 is TGTGCCAGCAGGCCTACAGAAATCTATGGCTACACCTTC.

This clone showed up just once. The chain carries TRBV9 and TRBJ2-1; 15 nucleotides align to TRBD2. CDR1 and CDR2 from the germline V gene are SGDLS and YYNGEE. This CDR3 contains 20 residues. J lost 0 bases, V lost 4 bases, and 11 bases had no gene match. CDR3 sequence reads: CASSTKGTSGGLSSYNEQFF. The CDR3 nucleotides read TGTGCCAGCAGCACCAAAGGGACTAGCGGGGGGCTGAGCTCCTACAATGAGCAGTTCTTC. Full variable domain (rest looked up from reference TRBV9 and TRBJ2-1): DSGVTQTPKHLITATGQRVTLRCSPRSGDLSVYWYQQSLDQGLQFLIQYYNGEERAKGNILERFSAQQFPDLHSELNLSSLELGDSALYFCASSTKGTSGGLSSYNEQFFGPGTRLTVL.

Regarding this clone: Other DNA variants within this sample encode the same CDR3. This chain joins TRBV9 and TRBJ1-3, with 10 bases identical to TRBD1. CDR3 size: 16 residues. Germline V gene data show CDR1 as SGDLS and CDR2 as YYNGEE. The junction had 2 bases not matched to a gene; V was cut back by 0 bases and J by 2 bases. The CDR3 loop is CASSVGGTGAGNTIYF. The DNA of the CDR3 is TGTGCCAGCAGCGTAGGAGGGACAGGGGCTGGAAACACCATATATTTT.

The V gene is TRBV12-5, the J gene TRBJ2-3, with TRBD2 matching over 8 bases. The V gene end was trimmed by 4 bases and the J gene end by 4 bases; junction bases not matched to a gene: 7. The CDR3 runs 15 residues. Germline-derived CDR1 and CDR2 are LGHNT and FRNRAP. The CDR3 reads CASGSGTSGSDTQYF. CDR3 coding DNA: TGTGCTAGTGGTTCCGGGACTAGTGGGTCAGATACGCAGTATTTT.

The chain carries TRBV5-1 and TRBJ2-7; TRBD1 agrees at 7 bases. The CDR3 is 12 residues long. Looked up from germline, CDR1 is SGHRS and CDR2 is YFSETQ. The trim removed 4 bases at V and 2 bases at J, leaving 0 bases unmatched. The CDR3 bases are TGCGCCAGCAGCGGACAGGCCTACGAGCAGTACTTC. It encodes CASSGQAYEQYF.

The chain links TRBV6-5 to TRBJ2-1; D uncertain. Trimming cost V 6 bases and J 2 bases, with 14 bases left between them. The CDR3 covers 15 residues. The germline V gene encodes CDR1 MNHEY and CDR2 SVGAGI. In DNA, the CDR3 is TGTGCCAGCAGCCCAACCCAGGCCCCCTACAATGAGCAGTTCTTC. This codes for CASSPTQAPYNEQFF.

This clone was picked up a small number of times. The genes are TRBV6-5 and TRBJ1-1; D not certain. CDR1 and CDR2 (germline): MNHEY, SVGAGI. Between the trimmed V and J ends, which lost 0 bases and 8 bases, there was a span of 7 bases. The CDR3 has 12 amino acids. CDR3 sequence: CASSYSREEAFF. In DNA, the CDR3 is TGTGCCAGCAGTTACTCGCGGGAAGAAGCTTTCTTT.

The V call is TRBV2, the J call TRBJ1-6; D is perhaps TRBD1 (5 bases). The length of the CDR3 is 14 residues. Germline CDR1 SNHLY, CDR2 FYNNEI. V lost 6 bases, J lost 10 bases, and 16 bases lay in between. CDR3 nucleotides: TGTGCCAGCAGGGCCGGGACCGGGGGGTCACCCCTCCACTTT. Protein sequence: CASRAGTGGSPLHF.

The chain is built from TRBV2 and TRBJ2-1, with 9 bases that match TRBD1. Looked up from germline, CDR1 is SNHLY and CDR2 is FYNNEI. CDR3 length: 13 residues. This CDR3 reads CAGSGQGYNEQFF. The DNA for the CDR3 is TGTGCAGGATCGGGACAGGGTTACAATGAGCAGTTCTTC.

The rearrangement uses TRBV6-1 and TRBJ2-7, with 7 bases identical to TRBD2. The ends lost 3 bases at V and 4 bases at J; junction bases unmatched: 6. The CDR3 consists of 14 residues. Germline loops: CDR1 MNHNS, CDR2 SASEGT. DNA of the CDR3: TGTGCCAGCAGTGAGGGGGGGGGTGGGTACGAGCAGTACTTC. Residues: CASSEGGGGYEQYF.

This clone was observed once. The V call is TRBV6-1, the J call TRBJ2-5; 7 bases fit TRBD1. The assigned J gene may be wrong: the sequence end matches TRBJ2-7 better. There are 14 residues in the CDR3. Germline CDR1 reads MNHNS; CDR2 reads SASEGT. Here the CDR3 reads CASSPRDSLDEQYF. The CDR3 bases are TGTGCCAGCAGTCCCCGGGACAGCCTCGACGAGCAGTACTTC.

This rearrangement joins TRBV29-1 to TRBJ1-1, with D possibly being TRBD1 (6 bases). Looked up from germline, CDR1 is SQVTM and CDR2 is ANQGSEA. The CDR3 runs 14 residues. Deletions cut 4 bases from V and 3 bases from J, with 15 bases between. CDR3 nucleotide sequence: TGCAGCGTTGGATTACCCAACAGGGACACTGAAGCTTTCTTT. It translates to CSVGLPNRDTEAFF. Combining the CDR3 with reference TRBV29-1 and TRBJ1-1 gives the whole variable domain SAVISQKPSRDICQRGTSLTIQCQVDSQVTMMFWYRQQPGQSLTLIATANQGSEATYESGFVIDKFPISRPNLTFSTLTVSNMSPEDSSIYLCSVGLPNRDTEAFFGQGTRLTVV.

V is TRBV6-5 and J is TRBJ2-5; D remains ambiguous. V gave up 5 bases and J gave up 3 bases, with 10 bases separating them. This CDR3 comprises 13 residues. Germline V gives CDR1 MNHEY, CDR2 SVGAGI. The CDR3 nucleotides are TGTGCCAGCAGTCTGAGGTACAAAGAGACCCAGTACTTC. Translated, it gives CASSLRYKETQYF.

In its sample, this clone was seen once. The rearrangement links TRBV4-1 to TRBJ2-1, with 9 positions matching TRBD1. Losses at the gene ends were 1 base for V and 10 bases for J; bases not matched to a gene: 2. This CDR3 contains 13 residues. Germline V gene sequence: CDR1 MGHRA, CDR2 YSYEKL. CDR3 protein: CASSQVTGGEQFF. CDR3 DNA sequence: TGCGCCAGCAGCCAAGTCACAGGGGGCGAGCAGTTCTTC.